The table lists the clone carrying this T cell receptor (beta chain) with a count of one. The antigen is not known. This entry belongs to a study of response to subunit inactivated influenza vaccine. Overall study results and limits: Few additional T cells are recruited per seasonal influenza vaccination, authors suggested.

Using its own MiXCR run on the RT-PCR reads, TCRdb lists one record per CDR3 protein. The sample shows over 650,000 distinct CDR3 sequences, around a sixth of them seen only once. CDR3 length: 16 residues. Per the germline V gene, CDR1 is MNHEY and CDR2 is SVGEGT. The V end was cut by 6 bases, the J end by 0 bases, with 15 bases between. The sample was PBMCs from blood, taken less than 6 days after vaccination. The receptor was derived from a man aged 50 to 59 who received an inactivated influenza vaccine. V and J are TRBV6-2 or TRBV6-3 and TRBJ2-1, with D possibly called TRBD1 or TRBD2 (5 bases each). CDR3 protein: CASRQAGGSSYNEQFF. In DNA form, the CDR3 reads TGTGCCAGCAGACAGGCGGGCGGCAGCTCCTACAATGAGCAGTTCTTC.